This entry concerns a single T cell receptor beta chain. The data belong to a study of cytomegalovirus exposure and HLA in healthy donors. Both 60 Vbeta primers and 13 Jbeta primers went into the PCR. TCRdb's copy holds only in-frame clones and misses some; the assay was immunoSEQ multiplex PCR. The sample contains 90,000 to 100,000 clones, more than 70% of which appear only once. CDR1 and CDR2 (germline): MNHEY, SVGAGI. With 10 bases clipped from V and 0 bases from J, the junction kept 8 bases outside the gene matches. CDR3 length equals 15 residues. The sample comprised PBMCs. The chain employs TRBV6-5 and TRBJ2-2; 7 bases line up with TRBD2. This sequence was found in a man aged 18 to 29 in good health and CMV-seronegative. CDR3 DNA sequence: TGTGCCACCGTCACGGGGGGATCGAACACCGGGGAGCTGTTTTTT. This translates into CATVTGGSNTGELFF.